What follows are 16 T cell receptor beta chains derived from one specimen sequenced in a study of blood T cell repertoires in COVID-19. Profiled with immunoSEQ multiplex PCR; TCRdb holds only in-frame clones, not every one. The table records some 45,000 clones, 88% of them present only once. Specimen: peripheral blood. These TCRs come from a human donor in a cohort sampled during active COVID-19.

The chain couples TRBV4-2 to TRBJ1-6; 8 bases fit TRBD1. The junction had 3 bases not matched to a gene; V was cut back by 3 bases and J by 5 bases. The germline gives CDR1 LGHNA, CDR2 YNFKEQ. This CDR3 region has 15 residues. The CDR3 protein is CASSHGTGDNSPLHF. The CDR3 nucleotides read TGTGCCAGCAGCCACGGGACAGGAGATAATTCACCCCTCCACTTT.

A single count supports this clone. The genes are TRBV2 and TRBJ1-2; a possible D gene is TRBD1 (6 bases). Trimming removed 4 bases from V and 2 bases from J, with 11 bases in between. CDR1 is SNHLY and CDR2 is FYNNEI in the germline V gene. The CDR3 spans 14 residues. CDR3 amino acids: CASSAQDSNYGYTF. CDR3 nucleotides: TGTGCCAGCAGTGCCCAGGACAGCAACTATGGCTACACCTTC.

V is TRBV29-1 and J is TRBJ2-5; the D gene is possibly TRBD1 (5 bases). The CDR3 extends over 14 amino acids. The germline gives CDR1 SQVTM, CDR2 ANQGSEA. V shed 1 base and J shed 1 base, with 10 bases lying between them. The CDR3 nucleotides read TGCAGCGTTGAAGGCTTGACAGTCCAAGAGACCCAGTACTTC. Translation gives CSVEGLTVQETQYF.

This clone was seen once. The genes are TRBV7-8 and TRBJ1-6, with D possibly being TRBD1 (6 bases). The germline gives CDR1 SGHVS, CDR2 FQNEAQ. This CDR3 is 18 amino acids long. The V end lost 2 bases, the J end lost 9 bases, and 23 bases lay between the germline ends. The CDR3 DNA reads as TGTGCCAGCAGCTTAATAAATACCGACAGGCGGCTAGCTTCACCCCTCCACTTT. It encodes CASSLINTDRRLASPLHF.

V is TRBV6-6 and J is TRBJ2-7, with 7 bases matching TRBD1. This CDR3 has 13 amino acids. V trimming: 5 bases; J trimming: 4 bases; junction bases outside the gene matches: 5. Germline values: CDR1 MNHNY, CDR2 SVGAGI (reference sequence). Here the CDR3 DNA reads TGTGCCAGCAGTACCGGGACAGATTACGAGCAGTACTTC. It yields the protein CASSTGTDYEQYF.

The chain recombines TRBV19 with TRBJ2-1; 7 nucleotides line up with TRBD2. Germline CDR1 LNHDA, CDR2 SQIVND (reference sequence). The V and J ends lost 3 bases and 7 bases, in that order; junction bases with no gene match: 3. The CDR3 spans 13 residues. CDR3 protein: CASSMGRGNEQFF. The DNA of the CDR3 is TGTGCCAGTAGTATGGGGCGGGGGAATGAGCAGTTCTTC.

This chain connects TRBV7-6 to TRBJ1-3; 10 bases align to TRBD1. The CDR3 runs to 16 residues. V shed 6 bases and J 1 base; nucleotides not matched to a gene: 6. CDR1 and CDR2 (germline): SGHVS, FNYEAQ. CDR3 loop: CASSPGTGVSGNTIYF. The CDR3 nucleotides read TGTGCCAGCAGTCCCGGGACAGGGGTATCTGGAAACACCATATATTTT.

The chain recombines TRBV3-1 (or the pseudogene TRBV3-2) with TRBJ1-1; D is uncertain. V lost 5 bases and J 0 bases, leaving 7 bases between the germline ends. CDR1 and CDR2 (germline): LGHDT, YNNKEL (reference sequence). The CDR3 length is 13 residues. The CDR3 nucleotides read TGTGCCAGCAGCTTTAAAATGAACACTGAAGCTTTCTTT. As protein: CASSFKMNTEAFF.

The CDR3 DNA reads TGTGCCAGCAGCTCTAACAGGGGGCAAAGGGTACTAGGCACAGATACGCAGTATTTT. It encodes CASSSNRGQRVLGTDTQYF. This chain connects TRBV7-9 to TRBJ2-3; 9 positions match TRBD1. The J segment lost 1 base and the V segment lost 4 bases, leaving 15 bases of the junction unmatched. This CDR3 contains 19 residues. Germline loops: CDR1 SEHNR, CDR2 FQNEAQ (reference sequence).

The chain combines TRBV5-6 with TRBJ2-3, with TRBD1 matching 7 bases. The germline CDR1 and CDR2 sequences are SGHDT and YYEEEE. There are 16 residues in the CDR3. Trimming took 0 bases from V and 7 from J; bases not matched to a gene: 11. The CDR3 DNA reads TGTGCCAGCAGCTTGGCCGTACAGGGGAGAGGAAATACGCAGTATTTT. Residues: CASSLAVQGRGNTQYF.

This chain connects TRBV15 to TRBJ2-4; D might be TRBD2 (6 bases). V lost 3 bases, J lost 15 bases, and 18 bases lay in between. Germline V gives CDR1 LNHNV, CDR2 YYDKDF (reference sequence). The CDR3 runs to 13 residues. The CDR3 is CATSSSLGGDLYF. The CDR3 bases are TGTGCCACCAGCAGTTCCCTCGGGGGAGATCTGTACTTC.

The V call is TRBV3-1 (or the pseudogene TRBV3-2), the J call TRBJ2-2, with a tentative D call TRBD2 (6 bases). Germline-derived CDR1 and CDR2 are LGHDT and YNNKEL (reference sequence). This CDR3 is 16 amino acids long. V lost 3 bases and J 0 bases, leaving 11 bases between the germline ends. The DNA for the CDR3 is TGTGCCAGCAGCCACCTGGGACTGGCGAACACCGGGGAGCTGTTTTTT. Translation: CASSHLGLANTGELFF.

This chain joins TRBV23-1 and TRBJ1-2; D possibly corresponds to TRBD1 (6 bases). TRBV23-1 qualifies as an ORF whose function is uncertain. CDR3 length equals 20 residues. V was trimmed by 1 base and J by 0 bases, leaving 24 bases between them. The CDR3 loop reads CASSQYRAGTHDTANYGYTF. In DNA, the CDR3 is TGCGCCAGCAGTCAATACAGGGCAGGAACTCACGACACAGCTAACTATGGCTACACCTTC.

V and J are TRBV7-9 and TRBJ1-2, with D maybe TRBD1 (6 bases). The CDR3 loop spans 15 amino acids. Germline CDR1 is SEHNR and CDR2 is FQNEAQ (reference sequence). V lost 3 bases to trimming and J lost 0 bases, with 11 bases between them. This CDR3 reads CASSLRTAANYGYTF. The CDR3 coding sequence is TGTGCCAGCAGCTTGAGGACAGCCGCTAACTATGGCTACACCTTC.

V usage is TRBV5-6 and J usage is TRBJ1-1; no clear D gene. This CDR3 has 13 amino acids. Germline lookup yields CDR1 SGHDT and CDR2 YYEEEE. Trimming left V 0 bases short and J 1 base short, with 4 bases between. The CDR3 DNA sequence: TGTGCCAGCAGCTTGGTGGCGAACACTGAAGCTTTCTTT. The encoded protein is CASSLVANTEAFF. The full variable domain, in which reference TRBV5-6 and TRBJ1-1 provide the parts outside the CDR3, is DAGVTQSPTHLIKTRGQQVTLRCSPKSGHDTVSWYQQALGQGPQFIFQYYEEEERQRGNFPDRFSGHQFPNYSSELNVNALLLGDSALYLCASSLVANTEAFFGQGTRLTVV.

The J gene is TRBJ2-3, the V gene TRBV5-6; 13 nucleotides align to TRBD2. This CDR3 is 17 amino acids long. Germline CDR1 reads SGHDT; CDR2 reads YYEEEE. The J segment lost 2 bases and the V segment lost 2 bases, leaving 5 bases of the junction unmatched. Here the CDR3 reads CASSLRLAGGFTDTQYF. Here the CDR3 DNA reads TGTGCCAGCAGCTTACGACTAGCGGGGGGCTTCACAGATACGCAGTATTTT.